This is a list of T cell receptor beta chains from one sample in a study of shared clonotypes between healthy human individuals. The protocol was immunoSEQ multiplex PCR, while the TCRdb copy is restricted to in-frame clones and leaves out a portion. The sample gives around 550,000 clones, approximately 95% of which show up once; approximately 0.06% is in the top ten. Specimen: naive CD4+ T cells sorted from blood. The source is a woman aged 30 to 39 in good health. CDR3s include the opening cysteine and the closing phenylalanine or tryptophan. A D gene is named only where the DNA matches it firmly. Rows give clone size only sometimes, using once, few, many, or a class for an expanded clone.

clone size,V gene,J gene,D gene,CDR3 DNA,CDR3 protein
.,TRBV27,TRBJ2-1,.,TGTGCCAGCAGTCTCCTCACCCCGGGACACCCAAAGTACAATGAGCAGTTCTTC,CASSLLTPGHPKYNEQFF
.,TRBV5-1,TRBJ1-2,.,TGCGCCAGCAGCTTGGAGAGACACGGATCGGGCTACACCTTC,CASSLERHGSGYTF
.,TRBV9,TRBJ2-7,TRBD2,TGTGCCAGCAGCGTAGGATATCTAGCGGATGCCTACGAGCAGTACTTC,CASSVGYLADAYEQYF
.,TRBV19,TRBJ1-2,TRBD1,TGTGCCAGTAGCCCCGGGACAGGGAGTTATAGTGGCTACACCTTC,CASSPGTGSYSGYTF
.,TRBV27,TRBJ2-5,.,TGTGCCAGCAGTATGGGCAGGCAAGAGACCCAGTACTTC,CASSMGRQETQYF
.,TRBV6-1,TRBJ1-5,.,TGTGCCAGCAAGGGAGGGAGGGAACAGCCCCAGCATTTT,CASKGGREQPQHF
.,TRBV29-1,TRBJ2-2,.,TGCAGCGTTGAAAGGCTCAGGGGTAACGGGGAGCTGTTTTTT,CSVERLRGNGELFF
.,TRBV10-3,TRBJ2-7,.,TGTGCCATCAGTGATCCCCGGGGTGTCAAGCAGTACTTC,CAISDPRGVKQYF
.,TRBV5-6,TRBJ2-7,TRBD2,TGTGCCAGCAGCCCAAACACGAAGGGACTAGCGGGAGTAGTCGAGCAGTACTTC,CASSPNTKGLAGVVEQYF
once,TRBV5-1,TRBJ2-7,.,TGCGCCAGCAGCTTGGTTGGGGCCCACGAGCAGTACTTC,CASSLVGAHEQYF
.,TRBV28,TRBJ2-7,.,TGTGCCAGCAGTTTTAGGGTCCGCGAGCAGTACTTC,CASSFRVREQYF
.,TRBV7-9,TRBJ2-3,.,TGTGCCAGCAGCTCCCAACTCAATACGGGAGTCGCAGATACGCAGTATTTT,CASSSQLNTGVADTQYF
.,TRBV5-1,TRBJ2-3,.,TGCGCCAGCAGCCCGACGGGCGGTAGTAGCACAGATACGCAGTATTTT,CASSPTGGSSTDTQYF
.,TRBV28,TRBJ2-3,.,TGTGCCAGCAGTCCCTTACCCGGGGCTTTAACAGATACGCAGTATTTT,CASSPLPGALTDTQYF
.,TRBV6-1,TRBJ2-7,.,TGTGCCAGCAGTGAATACTACGAGCAGTACTTC,CASSEYYEQYF
.,TRBV29-1,TRBJ1-2,.,TGCAGCGCCCGAGGAGGGGGTGACTATGGCTACACCTTC,CSARGGGDYGYTF
.,TRBV27,TRBJ2-3,.,TGTGCCAGCAGTTCTCAGGTTTTCTGGGAGGCCCTCCCCAGAACGCAGTATTTT,CASSSQVFWEALPRTQYF
once,TRBV5-1,TRBJ2-1,TRBD2,TGCGCCAGCAGCACGGATCTAGCGGGTTTCAATGAGCAGTTCTTC,CASSTDLAGFNEQFF
.,TRBV7-2,TRBJ2-5,.,TGTGCCAGCAGCGGGTTGATGGGCGGGGAGACCCAGTACTTC,CASSGLMGGETQYF
once,TRBV5-6,TRBJ2-2,.,TGTGCCAGCAGCTTGGTGATAGGTCGGGAGCTGTTTTTT,CASSLVIGRELFF
.,TRBV28,TRBJ1-5,.,TGTGCCAGCAGTTTTATCGCCCCCCAGAGCAATCAGCCCCAGCATTTT,CASSFIAPQSNQPQHF
.,TRBV5-1,TRBJ1-1,.,TGCGCCAGCAGCTTGGGGGCGCGGGGCACTGAAGCTTTCTTT,CASSLGARGTEAFF
.,TRBV11-2,TRBJ2-1,TRBD1,TGTGCCAGCAGCTTACCAGGGGGTGCGTCAAGTGAGCAGTTCTTC,CASSLPGGASSEQFF
.,TRBV5-1,TRBJ2-7,.,TGCGCCAGCAGCGGCAATGGCGGCAGGTCCTACGAGCAGTACTTC,CASSGNGGRSYEQYF
.,TRBV28,TRBJ2-1,.,TGTGCCAGCAGCCCCCGGACACGGAGGGATGAGCAGTTCTTC,CASSPRTRRDEQFF
once,TRBV7-8,TRBJ2-1,TRBD2,TGTGCCAGCGGAAATAGCGGGACCTACAATGAGCAGTTCTTC,CASGNSGTYNEQFF
.,TRBV4-1,TRBJ2-3,.,TGCGCCAGCAGCCAAGTTCCACAAGGGCCCACAGATACGCAGTATTTT,CASSQVPQGPTDTQYF
.,TRBV28,TRBJ2-7,.,TGTGCCAGCACGGGCACCTACGAGCAGTACTTC,CASTGTYEQYF
.,TRBV5-8,TRBJ2-1,.,TGTGCCAGCAGCTCCTTGGGTTACAATGAGCAGTTCTTC,CASSSLGYNEQFF
.,TRBV5-4,TRBJ1-5,TRBD1,TGTGCCAGCAGCCGGAGGGTAACAGGGGCGAATCAGCCCCAGCATTTT,CASSRRVTGANQPQHF
.,TRBV6-5,TRBJ2-1,TRBD1,TGTGCCAGCAGTTACTCAGGGCGACAGGGGTTGGATGAGCAGTTCTTC,CASSYSGRQGLDEQFF
.,TRBV28,TRBJ2-2,.,TGTGCCAGCAGTTCGACAGGCATGAACACCGGGGAGCTGTTTTTT,CASSSTGMNTGELFF
.,TRBV7-9,TRBJ2-7,.,TGTGCCAGCAGCTTAGAAGAGATCACCTACGAGCAGTACTTC,CASSLEEITYEQYF
.,TRBV6-5,TRBJ2-6,TRBD1,TGTGCCAGCAGTCTACAGGGGGCTGGGGCCAACGTCCTGACTTTC,CASSLQGAGANVLTF
.,TRBV4-2,TRBJ1-1,.,TGTGCCAGCAGCCAAGATATAGGGCCTACGAACACTGAAGCTTTCTTT,CASSQDIGPTNTEAFF
.,TRBV19,TRBJ2-7,TRBD2,TGTGCCAGTAGTATTGGGGCCAGCGGGAGGGCCTCTTACGAGCAGTACTTC,CASSIGASGRASYEQYF
.,TRBV18,TRBJ2-5,TRBD1,TGTGCCAGCTCGCCTTCAGGGGGAATCCAAGAGACCCAGTACTTC,CASSPSGGIQETQYF
.,TRBV10-3,TRBJ1-5,TRBD1,TGTGCCACCCAGGGGGCTATTGCTAATCAGCCCCAGCATTTT,CATQGAIANQPQHF
.,TRBV28,TRBJ1-3,.,TGTGCCAGCAGCCTTCAAGGAAACACCATATATTTT,CASSLQGNTIYF
once,TRBV7-8,TRBJ2-7,.,TGTGCCAGCAGTATCGACTTCGCGACCTACGAGCAGTACTTC,CASSIDFATYEQYF
.,TRBV7-9,TRBJ2-1,.,TGTGCCAGCAGCTTAGGGGCGTTAGCGCTAAGCTCCTACAATGAGCAGTTCTTC,CASSLGALALSSYNEQFF
.,TRBV19,TRBJ1-1,.,TGTGCCAGTAGTATAGTAAGAGACACTGAAGCTTTCTTT,CASSIVRDTEAFF
.,TRBV28,TRBJ2-2,.,TGTGCCAGCAGTCCGGGGACATATTTGAACACCGGGGAGCTGTTTTTT,CASSPGTYLNTGELFF
.,TRBV7-3,TRBJ2-2,.,TGTGCCAGCAGCAAACAGGGAGGCACCGGGGAGCTGTTTTTT,CASSKQGGTGELFF
.,TRBV5-6,TRBJ2-7,.,TGTGCCAGCAGGGGAACAGCCTACTACGAGCAGTACTTC,CASRGTAYYEQYF
.,TRBV18,TRBJ1-1,.,TGTGCCAGCTCAACGACCGGGGTGAACACTGAAGCTTTCTTT,CASSTTGVNTEAFF
.,TRBV18,TRBJ2-1,.,TGTGCCAGCTCACCAAAGAGCTCCTACAATGAGCAGTTCTTC,CASSPKSSYNEQFF
.,TRBV5-6,TRBJ2-3,TRBD2,TGTGCCAGCAGCTTTGCGGGAGGTACAGATACGCAGTATTTT,CASSFAGGTDTQYF
.,TRBV6-1,TRBJ1-5,TRBD1,TGTGCCAGCAGTGAAGGAGGGGGCCCTCAGCCCCAGCATTTT,CASSEGGGPQPQHF
once,TRBV6-6,TRBJ1-3,.,TGTGCCAGCAGGGCGCCCGGCGGAGGCTCTGGAAACACCATATATTTT,CASRAPGGGSGNTIYF
.,TRBV27,TRBJ2-7,TRBD2,TGTGCCAGCAATCGTTCACCCCTCGCGGGAGCGGGGGAGCAGTACTTC,CASNRSPLAGAGEQYF
.,TRBV11-1,TRBJ1-3,.,TGTGCCAGCAGCTCTTCAGGTGTATCTGGAAACACCATATATTTT,CASSSSGVSGNTIYF
once,TRBV6-5,TRBJ1-2,TRBD1,TGTGCCAGCAGTAGCGCCGGGACAGGGGACTATGGCTACACCTTC,CASSSAGTGDYGYTF
.,TRBV19,TRBJ2-7,TRBD1,TGTGCCAGTAGTATCGGGGACAGTCAAAACGAGCAGTACTTC,CASSIGDSQNEQYF
.,TRBV15,TRBJ2-7,TRBD2,TGTGCCACCAGCAAAGATGCGGGGGTACTAGTTGCCGAGCAGTACTTC,CATSKDAGVLVAEQYF
.,TRBV11-3,TRBJ2-7,.,TGTGCCAGCAGCCGACTCCCCAAGGACGAGCAGTACTTC,CASSRLPKDEQYF
.,TRBV7-2,TRBJ1-1,TRBD1,TGTGCCAGCAGCTTAGTGGCCGACAGGGCGGCTGAAGCTTTCTTT,CASSLVADRAAEAFF
.,TRBV11-2,TRBJ2-7,.,TGTGCCAGCCGGAGGGGAATGGGGGAGCAGTACTTC,CASRRGMGEQYF
.,TRBV5-8,TRBJ1-6,.,TGTGCCAGCAGCTTTAGGACGAGCTCCTATAATTCACCCCTCCACTTT,CASSFRTSSYNSPLHF
once,TRBV28,TRBJ2-2,.,TGTGCCAGCAGTTTATCGATCGGAGCTCGGAACACCGGGGAGCTGTTTTTT,CASSLSIGARNTGELFF